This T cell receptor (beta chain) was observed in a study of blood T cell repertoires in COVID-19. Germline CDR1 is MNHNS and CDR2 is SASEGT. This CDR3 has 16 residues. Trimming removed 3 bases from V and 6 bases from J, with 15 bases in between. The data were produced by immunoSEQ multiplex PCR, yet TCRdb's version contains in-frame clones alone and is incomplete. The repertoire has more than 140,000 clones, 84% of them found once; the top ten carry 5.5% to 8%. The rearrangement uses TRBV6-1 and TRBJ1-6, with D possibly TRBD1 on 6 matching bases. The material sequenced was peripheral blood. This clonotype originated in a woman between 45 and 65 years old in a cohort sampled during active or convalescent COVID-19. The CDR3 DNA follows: TGTGCCAGCAGTGAGCCCCCAGGGGCAAGTAATTCACCCCTCCACTTT. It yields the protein CASSEPPGASNSPLHF.